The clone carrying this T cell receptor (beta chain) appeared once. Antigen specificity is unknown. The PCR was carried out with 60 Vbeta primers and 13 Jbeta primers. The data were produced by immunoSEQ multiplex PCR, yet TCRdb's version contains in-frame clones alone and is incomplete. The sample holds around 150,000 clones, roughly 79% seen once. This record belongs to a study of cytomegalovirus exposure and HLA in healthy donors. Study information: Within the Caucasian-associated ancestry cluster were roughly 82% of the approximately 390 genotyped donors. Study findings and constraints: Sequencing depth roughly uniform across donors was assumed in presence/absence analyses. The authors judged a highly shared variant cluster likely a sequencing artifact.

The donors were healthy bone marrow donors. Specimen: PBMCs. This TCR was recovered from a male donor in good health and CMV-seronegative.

The CDR3 is CAWSDGGSGYQPQHF. CDR3 DNA: TGTGCCTGGAGTGACGGTGGATCGGGGTATCAGCCCCAGCATTTT. This chain joins TRBV30 and TRBJ1-5; D remains unclear. Trimming pared 1 base from V and 5 bases from J, leaving 15 bases between. Germline CDR1 reads GTSNPN; CDR2 reads SVGIG (reference sequence). The CDR3 spans 15 residues.